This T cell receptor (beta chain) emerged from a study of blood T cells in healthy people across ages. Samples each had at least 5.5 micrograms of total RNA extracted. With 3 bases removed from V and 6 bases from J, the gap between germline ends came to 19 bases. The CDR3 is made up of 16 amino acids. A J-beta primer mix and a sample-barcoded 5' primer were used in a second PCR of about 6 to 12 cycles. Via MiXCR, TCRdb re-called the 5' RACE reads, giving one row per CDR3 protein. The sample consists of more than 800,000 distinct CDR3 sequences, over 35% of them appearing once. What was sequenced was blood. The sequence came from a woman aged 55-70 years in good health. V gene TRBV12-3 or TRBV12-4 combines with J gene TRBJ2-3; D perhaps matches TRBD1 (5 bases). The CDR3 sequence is CASSLGLDFTDDTQYF. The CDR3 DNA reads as TGTGCCAGCAGTTTGGGGCTAGACTTCACAGACGATACGCAGTATTTT.